This T cell receptor (beta chain) derives from a study of T cells after yellow fever vaccination. Study-level information: Low-cell-number fractions were prepared with SMART-Seq v4 Ultra Low Input.

This clonotype showed up many times. Its antigen is as yet unknown. By 5'RACE template switching, TCR cDNA was produced, with a universal primer site and UMIs added in the process. From the 5' RACE reads, TCRdb called clonotypes with MiXCR, one entry per CDR3 protein. The data show some 320,000 distinct CDR3 sequences, around 10% seen once. Regarding the study as a whole: Clonotypes shared by both compartments, CD4 and CD8, made up a small share.

The sequencing used CD4+ T cells sorted from PBMCs, collected 45 days after the yellow fever booster vaccination. The TCR was taken from a young man who received the YFV17D yellow fever vaccine.

CDR3 DNA: TGTGCCAGCACGGATAGCAATCAGCCCCAGCATTTT. Its protein is CASTDSNQPQHF. The chain recombines TRBV6-2 or TRBV6-3 with TRBJ1-5; D unclear. CDR1 and CDR2 from the germline V gene are MNHEY and SVGEGT. The CDR3 has 12 amino acids. V was pared by 7 bases and J by 0 bases, with 4 bases between.